These 20 T cell receptor beta chains were all obtained from the same sample, sequenced in a study of blood T cell repertoires in COVID-19. Sequencing was performed with immunoSEQ multiplex PCR; in TCRdb, only in-frame clones are kept and a portion is missing. The sample lists approximately 140,000 clones, about four fifths occurring once. Sample: peripheral blood. These receptors were obtained from a woman older than 75 in a cohort sampled during active or convalescent COVID-19.

This chain connects TRBV6-2 or TRBV6-3 to TRBJ1-1; 7 bases line up with TRBD1. The CDR3 contains 16 residues. V was pared by 6 bases and J by 0 bases, with 10 bases of the junction left unmatched. Germline CDR1 MNHEY, CDR2 SVGEGT. The CDR3 region is CASSSPGQAMNTEAFF. CDR3 nucleotides: TGTGCCAGCAGCTCACCAGGACAGGCCATGAACACTGAAGCTTTCTTT.

This clone was seen a handful of times. This chain uses TRBV28 with TRBJ2-2; the D gene is possibly TRBD2 (6 bases). From germline, CDR1 is MDHEN and CDR2 SYDVKM. CDR3 length equals 15 residues. V lost 3 bases and J 2 bases, leaving 10 bases between the germline ends. Here the CDR3 DNA reads TGTGCCAGCAGTTTGGGACTCTTTAACACCGGGGAGCTGTTTTTT. Amino acid sequence: CASSLGLFNTGELFF.

This sequence joins TRBV4-1 and TRBJ1-3; a weak D match, TRBD1 (6 bases). Germline-derived CDR1 and CDR2 are MGHRA and YSYEKL. V was trimmed by 5 bases and J by 0 bases, leaving 11 bases between them. This CDR3 spans 15 amino acids. The CDR3 spells CASSTRQDSGNTIYF. The CDR3 DNA reads as TGCGCCAGCAGCACCCGACAGGACTCTGGAAACACCATATATTTT.

In this sample, this clone turned up once. The chain carries TRBV2 and TRBJ1-5, with 8 positions matching TRBD1. V lost 6 bases and J lost 6; bases outside the gene matches: 13. The length of the CDR3 is 16 residues. CDR1 and CDR2 from the germline V gene are SNHLY and FYNNEI. Written as DNA, the CDR3 is TGTGCCAGCAGCGTTAGTGGTTCAGGGGGCAGTCAGCCCCAGCATTTT. Translating it yields CASSVSGSGGSQPQHF.

CDR3: CASSVGLNTDTQYF. The CDR3 nucleotides are TGTGCCAGCAGCGTGGGACTCAACACAGATACGCAGTATTTT. The chain has TRBV5-4 and TRBJ2-3; D perhaps matches TRBD2 (6 bases). Trimming shortened V by 4 bases and J by 2 bases, and 11 bases separated the two germline ends. Germline loops: CDR1 SGHNT, CDR2 YYREEE (reference sequence). This CDR3 spans 14 amino acids.

The rearrangement uses TRBV7-8 and TRBJ1-4; 8 bases are shared with TRBD1. The CDR3 has 16 residues. Germline V gene data show CDR1 as SGHVS and CDR2 as FQNEAQ. V lost 5 bases to trimming and J lost 4 bases; unmatched junction nucleotides: 9. CDR3 sequence (DNA): TGTGCCAGCAGCAGAAGGCAGGGGGCTCTTAATGAAAAACTGTTTTTT. Its translation: CASSRRQGALNEKLFF. Based on the CDR3 plus reference TRBV7-8 and TRBJ1-4, the full variable domain is GAGVSQSPRYKVAKRGQDVALRCDPISGHVSLFWYQQALGQGPEFLTYFQNEAQLDKSGLPSDRFFAERPEGSVSTLKIQRTQQEDSAVYLCASSRRQGALNEKLFFGSGTQLSVL.

The CDR3 spells CASSSRTGLGWDTQYF. CDR3 in DNA: TGTGCCAGCAGCTCCCGGACAGGGTTGGGTTGGGATACGCAGTATTTT. The chain couples TRBV11-2 to TRBJ2-3; 8 nucleotides match TRBD1. V was clipped by 4 bases and J by 6 bases; unmatched bases: 12. CDR1 SGHAT and CDR2 FQNNGV come from the germline V gene. This CDR3 has 16 amino acids. The variable domain in full, completed from reference TRBV11-2 and TRBJ2-3, reads EAGVAQSPRYKIIEKRQSVAFWCNPISGHATLYWYQQILGQGPKLLIQFQNNGVVDDSQLPKDRFSAERLKGVDSTLKIQPAKLEDSAVYLCASSSRTGLGWDTQYFGPGTRLTVL.

This chain uses TRBV19 with TRBJ1-1; D is unclear. Between the trimmed V and J ends, which lost 5 bases and 11 bases, there was a span of 15 bases. CDR3 size: 12 residues. The germline CDR1 and CDR2 sequences are LNHDA and SQIVND (reference sequence). DNA of the CDR3: TGTGCCAGTAGTCCGCGGGAGAGAACGGCTTTCTTT. This encodes CASSPRERTAFF.

This clone was counted between two and nine times. The CDR3: CASSKARGQGILNSPLHF. The CDR3 bases are TGTGCCAGCAGCAAAGCGCGGGGACAGGGAATTTTAAATTCACCCCTCCACTTT. The chain has TRBV21-1 and TRBJ1-6; the table's D gene call, TRBD1, was not cross checked with the DNA. TRBV21-1 is a recognized pseudogene. This CDR3 spans 18 amino acids.

The chain uses TRBV11-2 and TRBJ2-5; D is undetermined. V was pared by 5 bases and J by 4 bases, with 14 bases between. From germline, CDR1 is SGHAT and CDR2 FQNNGV. The CDR3 sequence is 14 residues long. CDR3: CASSLHLASETQYF. In nucleotides, the CDR3 is TGTGCCAGCAGCCTCCATTTGGCCTCAGAGACCCAGTACTTC.

The rearrangement uses TRBV9 and TRBJ2-5, with a possible D match to TRBD2 (6 bases). V was pared by 0 bases and J by 4 bases, with 10 bases between. Germline V lookup: CDR1 SGDLS, CDR2 YYNGEE. The CDR3 length is 14 residues. The CDR3 here is CASSVGLASETQYF. The DNA of the CDR3 is TGTGCCAGCAGCGTAGGTCTAGCGTCAGAGACCCAGTACTTC.

The chain has TRBV11-2 and TRBJ1-2; D not certain. The CDR3 totals 14 residues. V was trimmed by 1 base and J by 1 base, leaving 7 bases between them. Germline V lookup: CDR1 SGHAT, CDR2 FQNNGV. The DNA of the CDR3 is TGTGCCAGCAGCTTAGCAGCGAGTAACTATGGCTACACCTTC. As protein: CASSLAASNYGYTF.

The chain uses TRBV11-2 and TRBJ1-1; D perhaps matches TRBD1 (5 bases). V lost 4 bases to trimming and J lost 4 bases, with 16 bases between them. The CDR3 totals 15 residues. Germline loops: CDR1 SGHAT, CDR2 FQNNGV. The CDR3, as DNA: TGTGCCAGCAGCTCCCCCCGGGGGGTGGCCACTGAAGCTTTCTTT. Translating gives CASSSPRGVATEAFF.

V gene TRBV6-1 combines with J gene TRBJ2-7, with a tentative D call TRBD1 (6 bases). V was clipped by 3 bases and J by 1 base, with 7 bases between them. This CDR3 comprises 13 residues. Germline assignment: CDR1 MNHNS and CDR2 SASEGT. CDR3 DNA: TGTGCCAGCAGTGAGACAGGATCCTACGAGCAGTACTTC. Its translation is CASSETGSYEQYF.

This clone turned up a few times. The chain combines TRBV30 with TRBJ2-5, with D possibly being TRBD1 (5 bases). The CDR3 has 15 amino acids. V shed 4 bases and J shed 1 base, with 16 bases lying between them. The V gene's germline CDR1 is GTSNPN and CDR2 SVGIG (reference sequence). CDR3 region: CAWIPGRRVQETQYF. The CDR3 DNA is TGTGCCTGGATACCGGGTCGCAGGGTCCAAGAGACCCAGTACTTC.

The rearrangement uses TRBV18 and TRBJ2-7; the D is unclear. V shed 2 bases and J shed 7 bases, with 9 bases lying between them. Germline V gene data show CDR1 as KGHSH and CDR2 as LQKENI. CDR3 size: 12 residues. CDR3 in DNA: TGTGCCAGCTCACCAACGGTCATGGAGCAGTACTTC. As protein: CASSPTVMEQYF.

J is TRBJ2-1 and V is TRBV18; 9 bases agree with TRBD1. The CDR3 extends over 17 amino acids. The germline CDR1 and CDR2 sequences are KGHSH and LQKENI. V shed 0 bases, J shed 2 bases, and the junction held 5 bases outside the gene matches. CDR3 in DNA: TGTGCCAGCTCACCACCTTTAGGGACAGGGACCTACAATGAGCAGTTCTTC. Translating gives CASSPPLGTGTYNEQFF.

The chain combines TRBV28 with TRBJ1-2, with D perhaps TRBD1 (5 bases). CDR1 and CDR2 from the germline V gene are MDHEN and SYDVKM. CDR3 length: 13 amino acids. V lost 2 bases and J lost 2, with 6 bases in between. CDR3 sequence: CASSLPGNYGYTF. CDR3 nucleotides: TGTGCCAGCAGTTTACCAGGGAACTATGGCTACACCTTC.

The V gene is TRBV19, the J gene TRBJ2-7; maybe TRBD2 (6 bases). CDR1 is LNHDA and CDR2 is SQIVND in the germline V gene (reference sequence). The V and J ends lost 3 bases and 0 bases respectively, with 9 bases between them. The CDR3 sequence is 14 residues long. The CDR3 region has the DNA TGTGCCAGTAGTATGCGGGAAGGCTCCTACGAGCAGTACTTC. Translated: CASSMREGSYEQYF. The full variable domain, its missing parts supplied by reference TRBV19 and TRBJ2-7, is DGGITQSPKYLFRKEGQNVTLSCEQNLNHDAMYWYRQDPGQGLRLIYYSQIVNDFQKGDIAEGYSVSREKKESFPLTVTSAQKNPTAFYLCASSMREGSYEQYFGPGTRLTVT.

V usage is TRBV5-5 and J usage is TRBJ2-7; possible D gene TRBD1, 5 bases. Germline lookup yields CDR1 SGHKS and CDR2 YYEKEE (reference sequence). Trimming shortened V by 2 bases and J by 6 bases, and 12 bases separated the two germline ends. This CDR3 is 13 amino acids long. The CDR3 nucleotides are TGTGCCAGCAGCTTAGGGGTGACGGGCGAGCAGTACGTC. It specifies CASSLGVTGEQYV.